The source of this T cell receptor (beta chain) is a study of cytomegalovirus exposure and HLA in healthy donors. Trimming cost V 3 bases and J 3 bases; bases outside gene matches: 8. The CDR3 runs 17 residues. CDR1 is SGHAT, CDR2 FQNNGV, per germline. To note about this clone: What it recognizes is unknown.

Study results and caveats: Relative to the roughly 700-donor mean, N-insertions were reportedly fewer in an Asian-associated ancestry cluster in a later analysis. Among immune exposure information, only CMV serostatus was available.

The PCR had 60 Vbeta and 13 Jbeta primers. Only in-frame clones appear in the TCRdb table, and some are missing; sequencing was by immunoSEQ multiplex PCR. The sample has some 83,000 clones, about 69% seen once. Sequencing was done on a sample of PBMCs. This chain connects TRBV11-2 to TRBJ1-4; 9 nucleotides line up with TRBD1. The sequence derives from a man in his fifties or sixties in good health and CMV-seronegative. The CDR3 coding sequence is TGTGCCAGCAGCTTGCACACAGGGGGCCTGTCTAATGAAAAACTGTTTTTT. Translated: CASSLHTGGLSNEKLFF. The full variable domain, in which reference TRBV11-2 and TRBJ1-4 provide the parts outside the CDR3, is EAGVAQSPRYKIIEKRQSVAFWCNPISGHATLYWYQQILGQGPKLLIQFQNNGVVDDSQLPKDRFSAERLKGVDSTLKIQPAKLEDSAVYLCASSLHTGGLSNEKLFFGSGTQLSVL.